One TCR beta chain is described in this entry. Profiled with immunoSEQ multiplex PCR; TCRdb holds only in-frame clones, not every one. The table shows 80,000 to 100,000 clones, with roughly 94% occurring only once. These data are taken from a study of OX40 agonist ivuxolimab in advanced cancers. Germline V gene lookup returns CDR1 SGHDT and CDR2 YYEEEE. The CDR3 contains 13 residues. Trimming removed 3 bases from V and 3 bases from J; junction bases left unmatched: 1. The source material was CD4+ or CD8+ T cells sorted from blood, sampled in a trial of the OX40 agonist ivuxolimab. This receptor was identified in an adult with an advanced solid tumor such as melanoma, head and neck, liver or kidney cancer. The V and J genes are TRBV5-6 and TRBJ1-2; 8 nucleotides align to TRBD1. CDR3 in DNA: TGTGCCAGCAGCTCGACAGGGGACTATGGCTACACCTTC. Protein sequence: CASSSTGDYGYTF.